This TCR beta chain was obtained from a study of control samples from healthy donors and cancer patients. The CDR3 is made up of 15 amino acids. V lost 3 bases, J lost 4 bases, and 13 bases lay in between. Germline V CDR1 and CDR2: LNHDA, SQIVND (reference sequence). Method: immunoSEQ multiplex PCR; TCRdb's copy keeps in-frame clones and lacks some. The sample yields roughly 120,000 clones, roughly nine tenths seen once. Sequencing was performed on blood. The TCR sequence derives from a man aged 45-65 years in good health. The chain is built from TRBV19 and TRBJ1-5; D call uncertain. The CDR3 spells CASSILTVGNQPQHF. The CDR3, as DNA: TGTGCCAGTAGTATCCTGACGGTAGGGAATCAGCCCCAGCATTTT.